A single sample gave rise to the 10 T cell receptor beta chains below, sequenced in a study of cytomegalovirus exposure and HLA in healthy donors. PCR amplification relied on 60 Vbeta primers (plus 13 Jbeta primers). Data came from immunoSEQ multiplex PCR; TCRdb stores just in-frame clones and leaves some out. The sample has 150,000 to 200,000 clones; 75% to 85% are singletons. The sequencing sample was made of PBMCs. These receptors were obtained from a woman between 45 and 60 years old in good health and CMV-seronegative.

The J gene is TRBJ2-2, the V gene TRBV7-9; tentatively, D is TRBD2 (7 bases). CDR3 length equals 14 residues. V dropped 6 bases and J dropped 5 bases, with 13 bases sitting between them. From germline, CDR1 is SEHNR and CDR2 FQNEAQ (reference sequence). DNA for the CDR3: TGTGCCAGCAGAACCGCGGGGGCTACCGGGGAGCTGTTTTTT. Translated, it gives CASRTAGATGELFF.

The chain links TRBV30 to TRBJ2-7; 11 positions agree with TRBD2. CDR1 is GTSNPN, CDR2 SVGIG, per germline (reference sequence). After removal of 5 bases from V and 3 bases from J, the junction contained 3 bases not matched to a gene. This CDR3 comprises 13 residues. The CDR3 DNA reads TGTGCCTGGGCTAGCGGGAGGAACTACGAGCAGTACTTC. Translated, it gives CAWASGRNYEQYF.

The chain links TRBV7-8 to TRBJ1-2; D is ambiguous. Germline CDR1 and CDR2: SGHVS and FQNEAQ. V lost 5 bases, J lost 5 bases, and 18 bases lay in between. The CDR3 is 15 amino acids. The chain's CDR3 is CASSTLRGVGYGYTF. The CDR3 DNA follows: TGTGCCAGCAGCACCTTACGAGGAGTAGGTTATGGCTACACCTTC.

This chain connects TRBV28 to TRBJ2-1; 8 bases map to TRBD1. The CDR3 extends over 17 amino acids. Germline V gene sequence: CDR1 MDHEN, CDR2 SYDVKM. With V trimmed by 3 bases and J by 5 bases, 12 bases remained unmatched. CDR3: CASSLPTQGALDNEQFF. DNA for the CDR3: TGTGCCAGCAGTTTGCCGACCCAGGGGGCGCTGGACAATGAGCAGTTCTTC.

The V call is TRBV7-9, the J call TRBJ1-6, with D possibly matching TRBD1 (5 bases). The CDR3 consists of 13 residues. CDR1 is SEHNR and CDR2 is FQNEAQ in the germline V gene (reference sequence). Trimming took off 7 bases at V and 7 bases at J, with 11 bases between the two ends. Written as DNA, the CDR3 is TGTGCCAGCACCCGGGACTCCAATTCACCCCTCCACTTT. Amino acids: CASTRDSNSPLHF.

The V call is TRBV5-1, the J call TRBJ2-5; 14 nucleotides line up with TRBD2. CDR3 length: 18 residues. V gave up 0 bases and J gave up 2 bases; unmatched junction bases: 6. Looked up from germline, CDR1 is SGHRS and CDR2 is YFSETQ. In nucleotides, the CDR3 is TGCGCCAGCAGCTTGGAGGGACTAGCGGGGGCCCTGCAAGAGACCCAGTACTTC. Translation: CASSLEGLAGALQETQYF.

This clone was counted only a few times. The CDR3 bases are TGTGCCAGCATCGGGACAGCAAACACTGAAGCTTTCTTT. As protein: CASIGTANTEAFF. The chain links TRBV6-6 to TRBJ1-1, with 7 nucleotides matching TRBD1. The ends lost 7 bases at V and 2 bases at J; junction bases unmatched: 4. The CDR3 is 13 amino acids. Germline lookup yields CDR1 MNHNY and CDR2 SVGAGI (reference sequence).

The rearrangement uses TRBV28 and TRBJ2-1, with D possibly TRBD2 on 6 matching bases. Trimming removed 3 bases from V and 4 bases from J, with 13 bases in between. The CDR3 has 15 residues. The germline V gene encodes CDR1 MDHEN and CDR2 SYDVKM. The CDR3 protein is CASSFSRLDYNEQFF. The CDR3 bases are TGTGCCAGCAGTTTCTCGAGACTAGATTACAATGAGCAGTTCTTC.

The J gene is TRBJ2-7, the V gene TRBV13, with no clear D. Trimming shortened V by 2 bases and J by 0 bases, and 11 bases separated the two germline ends. This CDR3 contains 15 residues. CDR1 is PRHDT and CDR2 is FYEKMQ in the germline V gene (reference sequence). The CDR3 spells CASSLSGRNSYEQYF. DNA for the CDR3: TGTGCCAGCAGCTTATCAGGTCGCAACTCCTACGAGCAGTACTTC.

CDR3: CASSLGDSATDTQYF. The DNA for the CDR3 is TGCGCCAGCAGCTTGGGGGACAGCGCCACAGATACGCAGTATTTT. This rearrangement joins TRBV5-1 to TRBJ2-3; TRBD1 matches at 7 bases. With V trimmed by 0 bases and J by 2 bases, 3 bases remained unmatched. CDR3 length: 15 residues. Germline V gene sequence: CDR1 SGHRS, CDR2 YFSETQ.